This T cell receptor (beta chain) was sequenced during a study of blood T cell repertoires in COVID-19. TCRdb's table, derived via immunoSEQ multiplex PCR, lists solely in-frame clones and lacks some. The repertoire has over 100,000 clones, roughly 85% of them found once; the top ten carry 9.5% to 13%. With 1 base clipped from V and 8 bases from J, the junction kept 7 bases outside the gene matches. CDR3 size: 15 residues. Germline values: CDR1 MNHEY, CDR2 SMNVEV (reference sequence). The rearrangement links TRBV27 to TRBJ2-1, with 8 bases that match TRBD2. Sequenced input: peripheral blood. This receptor was obtained from an elderly man with acute or convalescent COVID-19. CDR3 coding DNA: TGTGCCAGCAGTTTATATCCCAGCGGGAGTGATGAGCAGTTCTTC. The encoded protein is CASSLYPSGSDEQFF.